The subject of this entry is one T cell receptor (beta chain). V dropped 0 bases and J dropped 8; count of bases not matched to a gene: 8. Germline CDR1 is SGDLS and CDR2 is YYNGEE. The CDR3 is made up of 15 amino acids. The authors' processing: Estimates of nucleated cell counts were drawn from the amplification of reference gene primers. The assay was immunoSEQ multiplex PCR, and TCRdb's table has in-frame clones only and misses some. The V and J calls and clone size come from that table; D and trimming were worked out from the DNA. The repertoire holds approximately 110,000 clones, more than 65% seen once, with around 1.5% in the top ten. The data stem from a study of blood T cell repertoires in COVID-19. Overall study context: The United States, Italy and Spain supplied acute and convalescent COVID-19 samples. T cells, B-cell-depleted T cells, or PBMCs provided the cDNA or gDNA that served as material.

The receptor comes from a man aged 50 to 60 with acute or convalescent COVID-19. V usage is TRBV9 and J usage is TRBJ2-1; 7 bases are shared with TRBD2. Material for sequencing was peripheral blood. CDR3 DNA: TGTGCCAGCAGCGTAGAGCCGGGGGGTGGGGATGAGCAGTTCTTC. Amino acids: CASSVEPGGGDEQFF.